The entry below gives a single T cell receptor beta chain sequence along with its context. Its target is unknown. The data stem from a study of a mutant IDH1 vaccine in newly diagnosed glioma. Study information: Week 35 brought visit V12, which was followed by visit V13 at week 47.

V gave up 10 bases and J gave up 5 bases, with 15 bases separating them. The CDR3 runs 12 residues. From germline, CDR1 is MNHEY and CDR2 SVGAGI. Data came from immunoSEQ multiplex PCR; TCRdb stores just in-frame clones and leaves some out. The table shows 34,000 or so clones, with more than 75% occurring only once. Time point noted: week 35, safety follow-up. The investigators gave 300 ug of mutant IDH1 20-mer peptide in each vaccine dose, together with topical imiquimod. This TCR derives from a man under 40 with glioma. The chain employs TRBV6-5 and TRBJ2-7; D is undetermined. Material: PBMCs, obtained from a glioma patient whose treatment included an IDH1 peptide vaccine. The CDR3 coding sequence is TGTGCCACGAAAGGGTGGTGGGACGAGCAGTACTTC. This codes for CATKGWWDEQYF.